What follows is one T cell receptor (beta chain) and its context. This entry belongs to a study of blood T cell repertoires in COVID-19. Original analysis: Amplification of reference gene primers provided the estimated nucleated cell counts. The method was immunoSEQ multiplex PCR; TCRdb's version includes in-frame clones alone and lacks a portion of them. That table is the source of V, J and clone size, and D and trimming were worked out from the DNA. Of approximately 670,000 clones detected, 70% to 90% appear once; the ten largest clones hold over 0.2%. Germline V gene sequence: CDR1 KGHSH, CDR2 LQKENI. CDR3 length equals 15 residues. V was clipped by 4 bases and J by 1 base, with 13 bases between them.

This chain joins TRBV18 and TRBJ1-1, with D unresolved. Sequencing input: peripheral blood. The clonotype was recovered from a woman under 30 with acute or convalescent COVID-19. CDR3 in DNA: TGTGCCAGCTCACTAATGGACTTTAAGAACACTGAAGCTTTCTTT. This sequence encodes CASSLMDFKNTEAFF.